Shown below are 20 T cell receptor beta chains from a single sample sequenced in a study of cytomegalovirus exposure and HLA in healthy donors. The data were produced by immunoSEQ multiplex PCR, yet TCRdb's version contains in-frame clones alone and is incomplete. This table has under 150,000 clones, about 88% appearing once. Source material: PBMCs. All receptors derive from a man between 18 and 35 years old in good health and CMV-seropositive.

V and J are TRBV6-5 and TRBJ2-1, with a tentative D call TRBD2 (6 bases). V lost 5 bases and J 10 bases, leaving 18 bases between the germline ends. Germline lookup yields CDR1 MNHEY and CDR2 SVGAGI. The CDR3 spans 14 residues. The CDR3 loop reads CASSRDFALGEQFF. The CDR3 DNA reads TGTGCCAGCAGTCGGGACTTCGCCCTGGGGGAGCAGTTCTTC.

J is TRBJ2-7 and V is TRBV30, with 8 bases identical to TRBD1. Trimming at V came to 2 bases and at J to 3 bases, leaving 6 bases not matched to a gene. There are 14 residues in the CDR3. The germline V gene encodes CDR1 GTSNPN and CDR2 SVGIG (reference sequence). CDR3 bases: TGTGCCTGGAGTCCAGGGACAGGAGTCTACGAGCAGTACTTC. This encodes CAWSPGTGVYEQYF.

The V call is TRBV11-2, the J call TRBJ2-1; 8 bases align to TRBD1. V was clipped by 1 base and J by 3 bases; unmatched bases: 2. The CDR3 spans 15 residues. The V gene's germline CDR1 is SGHAT and CDR2 FQNNGV. The CDR3 DNA reads TGTGCCAGCAGCTTAGGGACAGGGCTCTACAATGAGCAGTTCTTC. Protein sequence: CASSLGTGLYNEQFF. Complete variable domain (other parts from reference TRBV11-2 and TRBJ2-1): EAGVAQSPRYKIIEKRQSVAFWCNPISGHATLYWYQQILGQGPKLLIQFQNNGVVDDSQLPKDRFSAERLKGVDSTLKIQPAKLEDSAVYLCASSLGTGLYNEQFFGPGTRLTVL.

The chain couples TRBV6-1 to TRBJ2-5; weak D call: TRBD2 (7 bases). Trimming cost V 2 bases and J 5 bases, with 15 bases left between them. Germline V gives CDR1 MNHNS, CDR2 SASEGT. The CDR3 consists of 15 residues. The chain's CDR3 is CASSETRGGRETQYF. In DNA form, the CDR3 reads TGTGCCAGCAGTGAAACGAGGGGGGGGAGGGAGACCCAGTACTTC.

V gene TRBV19 combines with J gene TRBJ1-1, with D perhaps TRBD1 (6 bases). The CDR3 is 12 residues long. V shed 2 bases and J shed 7 bases, with 8 bases lying between them. Germline CDR1 reads LNHDA; CDR2 reads SQIVND (reference sequence). CDR3 region: CASSIRTDEAFF. CDR3 in DNA: TGTGCCAGTAGTATACGGACAGATGAAGCTTTCTTT.

This clone was seen more than once but under ten times. The rearrangement uses TRBV19 and TRBJ2-1; 10 nucleotides match TRBD2. Per germline, CDR1 LNHDA and CDR2 SQIVND (reference sequence). J gave up 7 bases and V 2 bases, and 5 bases lay outside the gene matches. The CDR3 is made up of 15 amino acids. In nucleotides, the CDR3 is TGTGCCAGTAGTATACCTAGCGGGAGTTATAATGAGCAGTTCTTC. It is translated as CASSIPSGSYNEQFF.

The CDR3 coding sequence is TGTGCCAGCAGCCCCCGCCGACAGGGGTTGAACGAGCAGTACTTC. It yields the protein CASSPRRQGLNEQYF. V is TRBV7-6 and J is TRBJ2-7, with 8 positions matching TRBD1. The CDR3 runs 15 residues. V dropped 5 bases and J dropped 5; count of bases not matched to a gene: 11. Germline CDR1 is SGHVS and CDR2 is FNYEAQ. The variable domain in full, with the rest retrieved from reference TRBV7-6 and TRBJ2-7, is GAGVSQSPRYKVTKRGQDVALRCDPISGHVSLYWYRQALGQGPEFLTYFNYEAQQDKSGLPNDRFSAERPEGSISTLTIQRTEQRDSAMYRCASSPRRQGLNEQYFGPGTRLTVT.

The chain uses TRBV5-1 and TRBJ2-3, with 13 nucleotides matching TRBD2. The trim removed 4 bases at V and 0 bases at J, leaving 14 bases unmatched. The germline CDR1 and CDR2 sequences are SGHRS and YFSETQ. The length of the CDR3 is 20 residues. The CDR3 protein is CASSLARRTSGGASTDTQYF. The CDR3, as DNA: TGCGCCAGCAGCCTGGCCCGAAGGACTAGCGGGGGAGCCAGCACAGATACGCAGTATTTT.

J is TRBJ2-3 and V is TRBV2, with 9 bases identical to TRBD2. Germline CDR1 is SNHLY and CDR2 is FYNNEI. The CDR3 totals 15 residues. J lost 1 base, V lost 6 bases, and 5 bases had no gene match. CDR3 nucleotides: TGTGCCAGCAGGAGGGGACTAGCCGGCACAGATACGCAGTATTTT. Residues: CASRRGLAGTDTQYF.

V usage is TRBV4-2 and J usage is TRBJ2-3, with 15 bases identical to TRBD2. The germline gives CDR1 LGHNA, CDR2 YNFKEQ. The CDR3 extends over 18 amino acids. V lost 6 bases and J lost 0; bases outside the gene matches: 7. The CDR3 region has the DNA TGTGCCAGCAGTCGGGGGACTAGCGGGGGGAATAGCACAGATACGCAGTATTTT. Amino acids: CASSRGTSGGNSTDTQYF.

This clone appeared a few times. The chain employs TRBV9 and TRBJ2-7; 10 positions agree with TRBD1. The CDR3 is made up of 15 amino acids. From germline, CDR1 is SGDLS and CDR2 YYNGEE. V lost 3 bases to trimming and J lost 6 bases; unmatched junction nucleotides: 9. For the CDR3, the DNA is TGTGCCAGCAGCGCAGGACAGGGGGGTGGTCGCGAGCAGTACTTC. This sequence encodes CASSAGQGGGREQYF.

The chain recombines TRBV10-2 with TRBJ1-1, with D possibly being TRBD1 (6 bases). Between the trimmed V and J ends, which lost 6 bases and 3 bases, there was a span of 11 bases. Germline loops: CDR1 WSHSY, CDR2 SAAADI. This CDR3 is 13 amino acids long. Here the CDR3 reads CASRHRVHTEAFF. CDR3 DNA sequence: TGCGCCAGCAGACACAGGGTCCACACTGAAGCTTTCTTT.

This clone has only one observation. The chain combines TRBV6-5 with TRBJ2-3, with 9 bases lining up with TRBD2. The germline gives CDR1 MNHEY, CDR2 SVGAGI. V gave up 2 bases and J gave up 3 bases; unmatched junction bases: 6. This CDR3 contains 16 residues. DNA of the CDR3: TGTGCCAGCAGTTACCGGGGCGGGGGGGCGACAGATACGCAGTATTTT. It codes for CASSYRGGGATDTQYF.

This chain connects TRBV9 to TRBJ2-5; D perhaps matches TRBD2 (6 bases). The CDR3 totals 15 residues. Per the germline V gene, CDR1 is SGDLS and CDR2 is YYNGEE. Trimming took 3 bases from V and 5 from J, leaving 17 bases between them. The CDR3, as DNA: TGTGCCAGCAGCGAGGGAGGTGGGGCTCGGGAGACCCAGTACTTC. Translation: CASSEGGGARETQYF.

The V call is TRBV11-3, the J call TRBJ2-5; no clear D. The V end lost 11 bases, the J end lost 4 bases, and 8 bases lay between the germline ends. The CDR3 is made up of 10 amino acids. Germline V gene data show CDR1 as SGHNT and CDR2 as YENEEA. This chain's CDR3 is CASIGETQYF. CDR3 nucleotides: TGTGCCTCCATCGGAGAGACCCAGTACTTC.

Note on this clone: An end of the junction differs from the germline gene, which may be a read error. V is TRBV19 and J is TRBJ1-1; TRBD1 might be the D (6 bases). This CDR3 is built from 11 residues. Germline V gives CDR1 LNHDA, CDR2 SQIVND (reference sequence). For the CDR3, the DNA is TGTGCCAGTAATCGGGATCAGGGGTTGCTCTTT. This codes for CASNRDQGLLF.

The chain couples TRBV4-2 to TRBJ2-7; tentatively, D is TRBD2 (5 bases). Trimming pared 3 bases from V and 7 bases from J, leaving 13 bases between. CDR1 and CDR2 from the germline V gene are LGHNA and YNFKEQ. The CDR3 consists of 13 residues. CDR3 nucleotide sequence: TGTGCCAGCAGCCAGGGCCGGAGGATGGAGCAGTACTTC. It encodes CASSQGRRMEQYF.

V usage is TRBV2 and J usage is TRBJ2-5; tentative D call: TRBD1 (6 bases). V was pared by 6 bases and J by 5 bases, with 16 bases between. The germline V gene encodes CDR1 SNHLY and CDR2 FYNNEI. CDR3 length equals 14 residues. DNA of the CDR3: TGTGCCAGCAGCGCAGGGCTCCAGGGGGAGACCCAGTACTTC. Protein sequence: CASSAGLQGETQYF.

This rearrangement joins TRBV7-9 to TRBJ2-3; TRBD1 aligns across 12 bases. Germline CDR1 is SEHNR and CDR2 is FQNEAQ (reference sequence). The CDR3 covers 16 residues. J lost 1 base, V lost 5 bases, and 4 bases had no gene match. The CDR3 reads CASSTRDRGRTDTQYF. CDR3 DNA sequence: TGTGCCAGCAGCACCCGGGACAGGGGGCGCACAGATACGCAGTATTTT.

The J gene is TRBJ2-3, the V gene TRBV19; 9 bases fit TRBD2. The CDR3 runs 14 residues. The ends lost 3 bases at V and 7 bases at J; junction bases unmatched: 5. CDR1 is LNHDA, CDR2 SQIVND, per germline (reference sequence). The CDR3 loop is CASSIAGGLNTQYF. CDR3 nucleotides: TGTGCCAGTAGTATCGCGGGGGGGCTAAATACGCAGTATTTT.